The rows below give T cell receptor beta chains drawn from one sample of a study of blood T cell repertoires in COVID-19. TCRdb's copy holds only in-frame clones and misses some; the assay was immunoSEQ multiplex PCR. Of some 320,000 clones listed, 85% are singletons. Source material: peripheral blood. These receptors were taken from a human donor in a cohort sampled during active COVID-19. Each CDR3 is given with its conserved first and last residue. The D gene is left open where the match is weak. Clone size is given for some rows only: seen once, a few or many times, or a class if the clone is expanded.

abundance: .; d_gene: TRBD1; v_gene: TRBV25-1; j_gene: TRBJ1-4; CDR3nt: TGTGCCAGCAGTCCTCCGGGACAGGGTTCGGGAAAACTGTTTTTT; CDR3aa: CASSPPGQGSGKLFF
abundance: .; d_gene: TRBD2; v_gene: TRBV7-9; j_gene: TRBJ2-3; CDR3nt: TGTGCCAGCAGCTCCAGCGGGGGCACAGATACGCAGTATTTT; CDR3aa: CASSSSGGTDTQYF
abundance: .; d_gene: TRBD1; v_gene: TRBV2; j_gene: TRBJ1-1; CDR3nt: TGTGCCAGCAGGGCAACAGGGGACACTGAAGCTTTCTTT; CDR3aa: CASRATGDTEAFF
abundance: .; d_gene: TRBD1; v_gene: TRBV30; j_gene: TRBJ1-5; CDR3nt: TGTGCCTGGAGCCCCGGACAGGGAAATCAGCCCCAGCATTTT; CDR3aa: CAWSPGQGNQPQHF
abundance: .; d_gene: TRBD1; v_gene: TRBV18; j_gene: TRBJ2-7; CDR3nt: TGTGCCAGTTTAAAGGACAGGGGAAGTTACGAGCAGTACTTC; CDR3aa: CASLKDRGSYEQYF
abundance: .; d_gene: .; v_gene: TRBV6-5; j_gene: TRBJ2-3; CDR3nt: TGTGCCAGCAGAGGGAGACTAATCACAGATACGCAGTATTTT; CDR3aa: CASRGRLITDTQYF
abundance: .; d_gene: TRBD1; v_gene: TRBV15; j_gene: TRBJ2-1; CDR3nt: TGTGCCACCAGCAGAGGACAGGGAACCTACAATGAGCAGTTCTTC; CDR3aa: CATSRGQGTYNEQFF
abundance: .; d_gene: .; v_gene: TRBV27; j_gene: TRBJ2-7; CDR3nt: TGTGCCAGCGGATTACAGGCCTCCTACGAGCAGTACTTC; CDR3aa: CASGLQASYEQYF
abundance: .; d_gene: .; v_gene: TRBV30; j_gene: TRBJ1-2; CDR3nt: TGTGCCTGGAGTGTTAGGACAGCCTATGGCTACACCTTC; CDR3aa: CAWSVRTAYGYTF
abundance: .; d_gene: .; v_gene: TRBV12-3/TRBV12-4; j_gene: TRBJ1-2; CDR3nt: TGTGCCAGCAGTTTATTTGGCTCGTATGGCTACACCTTC; CDR3aa: CASSLFGSYGYTF
abundance: .; d_gene: .; v_gene: TRBV5-8; j_gene: TRBJ1-2; CDR3nt: TGTGCCAGCAGCTTGACTCGGAACTATGGCTACACCTTC; CDR3aa: CASSLTRNYGYTF
abundance: few; d_gene: .; v_gene: TRBV30; j_gene: TRBJ2-1; CDR3nt: TGTGCCTGGAGTGTTTCCGGGGGCTCCTACAATGAGCAGTTCTTC; CDR3aa: CAWSVSGGSYNEQFF
abundance: .; d_gene: .; v_gene: TRBV5-1; j_gene: TRBJ1-2; CDR3nt: TGCGCCAGCAGCTTGTCGGACCGGGGTTCCTATGGCTACACCTTC; CDR3aa: CASSLSDRGSYGYTF
abundance: .; d_gene: .; v_gene: TRBV5-1; j_gene: TRBJ2-5; CDR3nt: TGCGCCAGCAGAAAAACGAGCCAAGAGACCCAGTACTTC; CDR3aa: CASRKTSQETQYF
abundance: .; d_gene: .; v_gene: TRBV3-1/TRBV3-2; j_gene: TRBJ1-4; CDR3nt: TGTGCCAGCAGGCGGCAGTTTAATGAAAAACTGTTTTTT; CDR3aa: CASRRQFNEKLFF
abundance: .; d_gene: .; v_gene: TRBV19; j_gene: TRBJ2-2; CDR3nt: TGTGCCAGTAGTATAGCTCAGTTGGCCGGGGAGCTGTTTTTT; CDR3aa: CASSIAQLAGELFF
abundance: .; d_gene: .; v_gene: TRBV18; j_gene: TRBJ2-7; CDR3nt: TGTGCCAGCTCACCACCGCAGACCTACGAGCAGTACTTC; CDR3aa: CASSPPQTYEQYF